The 9 T cell receptor beta chains below were found in one sample sequenced in a study of T cell responses to AZD1222 COVID-19 vaccine. Repertoires were generated with immunoSEQ multiplex PCR, while TCRdb's copy carries only in-frame clones and drops some. Found here are more than 100,000 clones, over 85% of them singletons; the top ten hold around 8.6%. The source was peripheral blood, collected on day 0 of AZD1222 vaccination. These receptors were collected from an adult in good health.

The CDR3 is CASSLARGGEQFF. The DNA of the CDR3 is TGCGCCAGCAGCTTGGCGAGGGGAGGTGAGCAGTTCTTC. The genes are TRBV5-1 and TRBJ2-1; maybe TRBD2 (6 bases). Germline V gives CDR1 SGHRS, CDR2 YFSETQ. The CDR3 loop spans 13 amino acids. V was clipped by 0 bases and J by 9 bases, with 10 bases between them.

The chain is built from TRBV3-1 (or the pseudogene TRBV3-2) and TRBJ1-2; a weak D match, TRBD1 (5 bases). V lost 5 bases, J lost 5 bases, and 18 bases lay in between. The length of the CDR3 is 15 residues. Per germline, CDR1 LGHDT and CDR2 YNNKEL (reference sequence). This chain's CDR3 is CASSALGPGQYGYTF. For the CDR3, the DNA is TGTGCCAGCAGCGCCCTTGGGCCAGGGCAGTATGGCTACACCTTC.

A single count supports this clone. This chain links TRBV28 with TRBJ1-2, with D perhaps matching TRBD1 (6 bases). The V and J ends lost 5 bases and 6 bases respectively, with 19 bases between them. CDR1 and CDR2 (germline): MDHEN, SYDVKM. The CDR3 runs 15 residues. In DNA form, the CDR3 reads TGTGCCAGCAGTCTCCCACAGGGATATCGTGATGGCTACACCTTC. Protein product: CASSLPQGYRDGYTF.

J is TRBJ1-5 and V is TRBV6-1, with TRBD1 matching 10 bases. The CDR3 sequence is 15 residues long. Per germline, CDR1 MNHNS and CDR2 SASEGT. Trimming removed 3 bases from V and 5 bases from J; junction bases left unmatched: 4. The CDR3 reads CASSEMTGGDQPQHF. CDR3 nucleotides: TGTGCCAGCAGTGAGATGACAGGGGGCGATCAGCCCCAGCATTTT.

The chain links TRBV12-3 or TRBV12-4 to TRBJ1-2; D is possibly TRBD1 (5 bases). The V end lost 6 bases, the J end lost 8 bases, and 16 bases lay between the germline ends. The CDR3 consists of 13 residues. The CDR3 DNA reads as TGTGCCAGCAGCCTCGGGGGGGGTGGCGGCTACACCTTC. Translating gives CASSLGGGGGYTF.

In this sample, this clone turned up once. The chain links TRBV29-1 to TRBJ1-4; TRBD1 is a possible D gene (5 bases). This CDR3 contains 14 residues. Germline CDR1 and CDR2: SQVTM and ANQGSEA. Trimming shortened V by 4 bases and J by 0 bases, and 9 bases separated the two germline ends. In DNA form, the CDR3 reads TGCAGCGTTGTCCTGACAGCAACTAATGAAAAACTGTTTTTT. This codes for CSVVLTATNEKLFF.

CDR3 in amino acids: CASSLALTEPSYEQYF. The CDR3 DNA follows: TGCGCCAGCAGCTTGGCCCTGACAGAGCCTTCCTACGAGCAGTACTTC. The chain recombines TRBV5-1 with TRBJ2-7; perhaps TRBD1 as D (5 bases). CDR3 size: 16 residues. Trimming stripped 0 bases from V and 1 base from J, with 14 bases between. The germline CDR1 and CDR2 sequences are SGHRS and YFSETQ.

The gene calls are TRBV27 and TRBJ1-1; D is undetermined. Looked up from germline, CDR1 is MNHEY and CDR2 is SMNVEV (reference sequence). The CDR3 runs 14 residues. The germline V and J ends were trimmed by 5 bases and 0 bases, with 10 bases remaining between them. This CDR3 reads CASSLGRLNTEAFF. The CDR3 nucleotides read TGTGCCAGCAGTCTGGGGAGACTGAACACTGAAGCTTTCTTT.

The rearrangement joins TRBV12-5 to TRBJ1-5, with no clear D. Germline lookup yields CDR1 LGHNT and CDR2 FRNRAP. The CDR3 sequence is 14 residues long. Between the trimmed V and J ends, which lost 4 bases and 3 bases, there was a span of 10 bases. The CDR3 here is CASGWVIFNQPQHF. In DNA form, the CDR3 reads TGTGCTAGTGGTTGGGTCATCTTCAATCAGCCCCAGCATTTT. Full variable domain (rest looked up from reference TRBV12-5 and TRBJ1-5): DARVTQTPRHKVTEMGQEVTMRCQPILGHNTVFWYRQTMMQGLELLAYFRNRAPLDDSGMPKDRFSAEMPDATLATLKIQPSEPRDSAVYFCASGWVIFNQPQHFGDGTRLSIL.